These 21 T cell receptor beta chains came from one sample sequenced in a study of cytomegalovirus exposure and HLA in healthy donors. With 60 Vbeta and 13 Jbeta primers, the PCR was carried out. Assay used: immunoSEQ multiplex PCR; TCRdb lists only in-frame clones, some missing. In the table there are under 130,000 clones, roughly three quarters of which are singletons. Sequencing was carried out using PBMCs. These receptors came from a middle-aged man in good health and CMV-seropositive.

This chain uses TRBV10-3 with TRBJ2-1, with D possibly TRBD2 on 6 matching bases. The germline V and J ends were trimmed by 8 bases and 9 bases, with 17 bases remaining between them. Germline CDR1 reads ENHRY; CDR2 reads SYGVKD. The length of the CDR3 is 13 residues. The CDR3 loop reads CAIGGLSGSEQFF. CDR3 nucleotides: TGTGCCATCGGAGGACTAAGCGGGTCTGAGCAGTTCTTC.

This chain joins TRBV18 and TRBJ2-7, with 7 nucleotides matching TRBD1. V shed 4 bases, J shed 7 bases, and the junction held 4 bases outside the gene matches. Germline CDR1 and CDR2: KGHSH and LQKENI. The CDR3 loop spans 12 amino acids. The CDR3 sequence: CASSLGQEEQYF. The CDR3 region has the DNA TGTGCCAGCTCACTCGGACAGGAAGAGCAGTACTTC.

The chain uses TRBV14 and TRBJ2-7, with TRBD1 identical over 10 bases. CDR1 and CDR2 from the germline V gene are SGHDN and FVKESK. The CDR3 is 15 amino acids. V trimming: 4 bases; J trimming: 6 bases; junction bases outside the gene matches: 9. The CDR3 DNA sequence: TGTGCCAGCAGCCGCCCCGGGACAGGGGTTTCCGAGCAGTACTTC. It is translated as CASSRPGTGVSEQYF.

The chain joins TRBV30 to TRBJ2-1, with 8 bases fitting TRBD2. This CDR3 is built from 15 residues. V was pared by 4 bases and J by 0 bases, with 5 bases of the junction left unmatched. The V gene's germline CDR1 is GTSNPN and CDR2 SVGIG (reference sequence). This CDR3 reads CAWIAGMSSYNEQFF. DNA for the CDR3: TGTGCCTGGATAGCGGGAATGAGCTCCTACAATGAGCAGTTCTTC.

The CDR3 nucleotides are TGCGCCAGCAGCCCCTCCCCTAGCGGGACCATGGTTTACAATGAGCAGTTCTTC. This codes for CASSPSPSGTMVYNEQFF. The chain is built from TRBV5-1 and TRBJ2-1, with 9 positions matching TRBD2. The CDR3 has 18 amino acids. The germline CDR1 and CDR2 sequences are SGHRS and YFSETQ. V dropped 4 bases and J dropped 4; count of bases not matched to a gene: 15. Drawing the rest from reference TRBV5-1 and TRBJ2-1, the complete variable domain is KAGVTQTPRYLIKTRGQQVTLSCSPISGHRSVSWYQQTPGQGLQFLFEYFSETQRNKGNFPGRFSGRQFSNSRSEMNVSTLELGDSALYLCASSPSPSGTMVYNEQFFGPGTRLTVL.

The V call is TRBV6-6, the J call TRBJ1-2, with 9 bases identical to TRBD1. V lost 8 bases and J lost 4; bases outside the gene matches: 8. The CDR3 consists of 14 residues. CDR1 and CDR2 (germline): MNHNY, SVGAGI (reference sequence). In DNA form, the CDR3 reads TGTGCCAGCCAGCCGGGACAGGGAACCTATGGCTACACCTTC. This gives the protein CASQPGQGTYGYTF.

The rearrangement links TRBV5-8 to TRBJ1-2; no clear D gene. Germline assignment: CDR1 SGHTS and CDR2 YDEGEE. The CDR3 extends over 14 amino acids. The V end lost 3 bases, the J end lost 7 bases, and 16 bases lay between the germline ends. CDR3 loop: CASSYILSGFGYTF. The CDR3 DNA sequence: TGTGCCAGCAGCTACATCCTGTCGGGGTTTGGCTACACCTTC.

To note about this clone: Its ends do not fully match the called genes, so a read error is possible. The chain joins TRBV7-9 to TRBJ1-5, with D perhaps TRBD1 (6 bases). The V gene's germline CDR1 is SEHNR and CDR2 FQNEAQ (reference sequence). This CDR3 comprises 13 residues. CDR3 bases: TGTTCCAGCAGTCGAGAAGGGGGACAGCCCCAGCATTTT. Translated, it gives CSSSREGGQPQHF.

The chain combines TRBV10-3 with TRBJ2-3, with TRBD2 as a possible D gene (5 bases). Germline V gives CDR1 ENHRY, CDR2 SYGVKD. The V and J ends lost 2 bases and 6 bases respectively, with 6 bases between them. CDR3 size: 12 residues. The CDR3 here is CAISERDDTQYF. DNA for the CDR3: TGTGCCATCAGTGAGCGGGATGATACGCAGTATTTT.

The chain uses TRBV6-5 and TRBJ2-1; 11 bases match TRBD1. Germline V lookup: CDR1 MNHEY, CDR2 SVGAGI. The CDR3 has 16 amino acids. V trimming: 1 base; J trimming: 9 bases; junction bases outside the gene matches: 8. CDR3 in amino acids: CASSYWPGQGAGEQFF. The CDR3 nucleotides are TGTGCCAGCAGTTACTGGCCCGGACAGGGGGCAGGTGAGCAGTTCTTC.

This rearrangement joins TRBV7-2 to TRBJ1-1; D remains ambiguous. Germline assignment: CDR1 SGHTA and CDR2 FQGNSA. CDR3 length: 13 amino acids. V was shortened by 6 bases and J by 3 bases, with 11 bases between the two germline ends. CDR3 nucleotides: TGTGCCAGCAGAACCCAAGCGGACACTGAAGCTTTCTTT. This translates into CASRTQADTEAFF.

The chain couples TRBV6-4 to TRBJ2-7; 11 nucleotides line up with TRBD2. CDR1 and CDR2 (germline): MRHNA, SNTAGT. The trim removed 1 base at V and 7 bases at J, leaving 12 bases unmatched. The CDR3 is 17 residues long. This chain's CDR3 is CASSDLGSGRAGWEQYF. The CDR3 DNA sequence: TGTGCCAGCAGTGACTTGGGTAGCGGGAGGGCGGGGTGGGAGCAGTACTTC.

This clone was observed a handful of times. The V gene is TRBV6-5, the J gene TRBJ2-7, with a tentative D call TRBD2 (5 bases). CDR1 MNHEY and CDR2 SVGAGI come from the germline V gene. CDR3 length equals 14 residues. The germline V and J ends were trimmed by 0 bases and 2 bases, with 8 bases remaining between them. The DNA for the CDR3 is TGTGCCAGCAGTTACTCGACCGGGACCTACGAGCAGTACTTC. Amino acid sequence: CASSYSTGTYEQYF.

The chain is built from TRBV6-5 and TRBJ1-1; possibly TRBD1 for D (6 bases). The CDR3 totals 14 residues. V was clipped by 5 bases and J by 0 bases, with 10 bases between them. The germline V gene encodes CDR1 MNHEY and CDR2 SVGAGI. Here the CDR3 DNA reads TGTGCCAGCAGTGGGACAACCATGAACACTGAAGCTTTCTTT. It specifies CASSGTTMNTEAFF.

This clone was recorded a few times. The chain joins TRBV7-8 to TRBJ1-3; weak D call: TRBD1 (5 bases). V was clipped by 1 base and J by 0 bases, with 10 bases between them. Germline V gene data show CDR1 as SGHVS and CDR2 as FQNEAQ. This CDR3 is 16 amino acids long. The CDR3 sequence: CASSLGDWSSGNTIYF. For the CDR3, the DNA is TGTGCCAGCAGCTTAGGGGACTGGAGCTCTGGAAACACCATATATTTT.

The chain has TRBV27 and TRBJ2-1; perhaps TRBD2 as D (6 bases). The CDR3 extends over 14 amino acids. Deletions cut 6 bases from V and 2 bases from J, with 11 bases between. CDR1 and CDR2 (germline): MNHEY, SMNVEV (reference sequence). CDR3: CASRERAAYNEQFF. The CDR3 coding sequence is TGTGCCAGCAGGGAGCGGGCAGCCTACAATGAGCAGTTCTTC.

This clone was seen only a few times. The chain is built from TRBV6-4 and TRBJ1-5; 8 nucleotides match TRBD1. The germline gives CDR1 MRHNA, CDR2 SNTAGT. The CDR3 runs 13 residues. J was trimmed by 7 bases and V by 4 bases; bases with no gene match: 3. The CDR3 loop is CASSVDRGQPQHF. In DNA, the CDR3 is TGTGCCAGCAGTGTAGACAGGGGACAGCCCCAGCATTTT.

V is TRBV19 and J is TRBJ1-5, with 8 bases that match TRBD1. The CDR3 totals 14 residues. V lost 5 bases, J lost 9 bases, and 9 bases stayed unmatched. Germline values: CDR1 LNHDA, CDR2 SQIVND (reference sequence). CDR3 region: CASSSGTGPVPQHF. CDR3 bases: TGTGCCAGTAGTTCGGGGACAGGACCTGTGCCCCAGCATTTT.

The rearrangement joins TRBV4-2 to TRBJ2-2; 8 positions agree with TRBD2. The V gene's germline CDR1 is LGHNA and CDR2 YNFKEQ. This CDR3 contains 13 residues. V gave up 6 bases and J gave up 6 bases; unmatched junction bases: 3. The CDR3 DNA is TGTGCCAGCAGGCGGACTAGCCCCGGGGAGCTGTTTTTT. Protein product: CASRRTSPGELFF.

This clone was observed a few times. The chain has TRBV30 and TRBJ1-1; weak D call: TRBD1 (5 bases). The V and J ends lost 3 bases and 4 bases respectively, with 15 bases between them. This CDR3 contains 14 residues. The germline gives CDR1 GTSNPN, CDR2 SVGIG (reference sequence). The CDR3 spells CAWSGPYTGTEAFF. CDR3 DNA: TGTGCCTGGAGCGGGCCCTACACAGGCACTGAAGCTTTCTTT. Full variable domain (missing parts from reference TRBV30 and TRBJ1-1): SQTIHQWPATLVQPVGSPLSLECTVEGTSNPNLYWYRQAAGRGLQLLFYSVGIGQISSEVPQNLSASRPQDRQFILSSKKLLLSDSGFYLCAWSGPYTGTEAFFGQGTRLTVV.

CDR3 residues: CAWSVPGRRDRTYNEQFF. The DNA of the CDR3 is TGTGCCTGGAGTGTACCTGGGCGGAGGGATAGGACCTACAATGAGCAGTTCTTC. The gene calls are TRBV30 and TRBJ2-1; tentative D call: TRBD2 (6 bases). Trimming took off 0 bases at V and 2 bases at J, with 20 bases between the two ends. This CDR3 has 18 residues. Germline loops: CDR1 GTSNPN, CDR2 SVGIG (reference sequence).